One and the same sample provided the 2 T cell receptor beta chains below, sequenced in a study of blood T cell repertoires in COVID-19. Profiling relied on immunoSEQ multiplex PCR, and the TCRdb table lists in-frame clones only, not all of them. Of around 77,000 clones listed, around 83% are singletons. Sample: peripheral blood. Receptor source: a man in his thirties or forties with COVID-19, enrolled during active disease.

The chain joins TRBV5-1 to TRBJ2-7; the D is unclear. V was cut by 0 bases and J by 0 bases, with 4 bases left in between. The CDR3 extends over 13 amino acids. Germline V lookup: CDR1 SGHRS, CDR2 YFSETQ. CDR3 nucleotides: TGCGCCAGCAGCTTGGACGGCTCCTACGAGCAGTACTTC. Translation gives CASSLDGSYEQYF.

V gene TRBV19 combines with J gene TRBJ1-5; 8 bases are a match to TRBD1. The CDR3 runs 16 residues. V trimming: 6 bases; J trimming: 0 bases; junction bases outside the gene matches: 7. Germline assignment: CDR1 LNHDA and CDR2 SQIVND (reference sequence). The CDR3 nucleotides read TGTGCCAGTAGCATAACGACAGGGGATAGCAATCAGCCCCAGCATTTT. It codes for CASSITTGDSNQPQHF. The full variable domain, rest sourced from reference TRBV19 and TRBJ1-5, is DGGITQSPKYLFRKEGQNVTLSCEQNLNHDAMYWYRQDPGQGLRLIYYSQIVNDFQKGDIAEGYSVSREKKESFPLTVTSAQKNPTAFYLCASSITTGDSNQPQHFGDGTRLSIL.